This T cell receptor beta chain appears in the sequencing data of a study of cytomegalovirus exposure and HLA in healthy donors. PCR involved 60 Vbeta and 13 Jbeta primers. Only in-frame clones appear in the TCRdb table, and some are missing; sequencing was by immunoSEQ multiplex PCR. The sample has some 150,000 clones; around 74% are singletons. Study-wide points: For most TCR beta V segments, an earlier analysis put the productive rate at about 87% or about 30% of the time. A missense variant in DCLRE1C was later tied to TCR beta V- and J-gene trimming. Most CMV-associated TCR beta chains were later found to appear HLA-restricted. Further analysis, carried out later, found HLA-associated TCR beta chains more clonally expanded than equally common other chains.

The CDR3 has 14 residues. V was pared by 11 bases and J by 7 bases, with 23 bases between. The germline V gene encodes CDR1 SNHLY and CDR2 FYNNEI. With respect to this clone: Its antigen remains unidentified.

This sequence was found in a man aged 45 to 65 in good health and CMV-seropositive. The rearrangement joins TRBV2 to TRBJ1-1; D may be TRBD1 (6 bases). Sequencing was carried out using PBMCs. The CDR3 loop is CAGKGNRDTIEAFF. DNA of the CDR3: TGTGCCGGCAAAGGGAACAGGGATACGATTGAAGCTTTCTTT.